A single sample gave rise to the 14 T cell receptor beta chains below, sequenced in a study of blood T cell repertoires in COVID-19. Method: immunoSEQ multiplex PCR; TCRdb's copy keeps in-frame clones and lacks some. The sample records about 270,000 clones, around 90% being singletons. The sequencing sample was made of PBMCs or T cells enriched from blood (not recorded which). The receptors shown here come from a woman aged 25 to 39 with acute COVID-19.

The chain employs TRBV12-5 and TRBJ2-1; 9 bases are a match to TRBD1. CDR3 length: 14 amino acids. The trim removed 7 bases at V and 8 bases at J, leaving 9 bases unmatched. Germline V gene sequence: CDR1 LGHNT, CDR2 FRNRAP. In DNA, the CDR3 is TGTGCTAGTGCCCCCGGGACAGGGTGGGATGAGCAGTTCTTC. This encodes CASAPGTGWDEQFF. Full variable domain (rest looked up from reference TRBV12-5 and TRBJ2-1): DARVTQTPRHKVTEMGQEVTMRCQPILGHNTVFWYRQTMMQGLELLAYFRNRAPLDDSGMPKDRFSAEMPDATLATLKIQPSEPRDSAVYFCASAPGTGWDEQFFGPGTRLTVL.

This clone was seen a single time. The rearrangement joins TRBV19 to TRBJ2-7; 10 bases are shared with TRBD2. V lost 1 base and J lost 1; bases outside the gene matches: 10. The CDR3 runs 18 residues. CDR1 LNHDA and CDR2 SQIVND come from the germline V gene (reference sequence). CDR3 amino acids: CASSIALPGSGGSYEQYF. The CDR3 DNA follows: TGTGCCAGTAGTATAGCCCTCCCGGGTAGCGGGGGGTCCTACGAGCAGTACTTC.

The V gene is TRBV3-1 (or the pseudogene TRBV3-2), the J gene TRBJ2-5; 7 positions match TRBD2. CDR1 LGHDT and CDR2 YNNKEL come from the germline V gene (reference sequence). The CDR3 runs to 13 residues. With V trimmed by 4 bases and J by 5 bases, 4 bases remained unmatched. The CDR3 region has the DNA TGTGCCAGCAGCCCTTTCGGGGGGGAGACCCAGTACTTC. The encoded protein is CASSPFGGETQYF.

The chain links TRBV4-1 to TRBJ2-3; tentative D call: TRBD2 (6 bases). V dropped 2 bases and J dropped 7 bases, with 13 bases sitting between them. CDR3 size: 14 residues. The V gene's germline CDR1 is MGHRA and CDR2 YSYEKL. The CDR3 protein is CASSQSLAFNTQYF. CDR3 DNA sequence: TGCGCCAGCAGCCAATCCCTAGCGTTCAATACGCAGTATTTT.

Points on this clone: This specimen includes other DNA sequences encoding the same CDR3. The chain couples TRBV18 to TRBJ1-1; no clear D. The CDR3 length is 14 residues. Deletions cut 0 bases from V and 2 bases from J, with 7 bases between. Germline V gene sequence: CDR1 KGHSH, CDR2 LQKENI. The CDR3 spells CASSPPSVNTEAFF. The DNA of the CDR3 is TGTGCCAGCTCACCACCATCCGTTAACACTGAAGCTTTCTTT.

The CDR3 here is CASSSTGHLDTQYF. The CDR3 coding sequence is TGTGCCAGCAGTTCGACCGGACATTTAGATACGCAGTATTTT. This rearrangement joins TRBV28 to TRBJ2-3, with D maybe TRBD1 (5 bases). V was trimmed by 4 bases and J by 5 bases, leaving 13 bases between them. CDR1 is MDHEN, CDR2 SYDVKM, per germline. CDR3 size: 14 residues.

This rearrangement joins TRBV10-3 to TRBJ1-1; 8 nucleotides align to TRBD1. Per the germline V gene, CDR1 is ENHRY and CDR2 is SYGVKD. The CDR3 is 14 residues long. With V trimmed by 6 bases and J by 1 base, 4 bases remained unmatched. In DNA form, the CDR3 reads TGTGCCATCAGACCGACAGGGGAGAACACTGAAGCTTTCTTT. The encoded protein is CAIRPTGENTEAFF.

The sample holds a few counts of this clone. The rearrangement uses TRBV28 and TRBJ2-1; D not certain. Trimming removed 1 base from V and 8 bases from J, with 6 bases in between. The length of the CDR3 is 12 residues. Germline CDR1 and CDR2: MDHEN and SYDVKM. In DNA form, the CDR3 reads TGTGCCAGCAGTTTATTGGGCGATGAGCAGTTCTTC. It codes for CASSLLGDEQFF.

The rearrangement joins TRBV6-5 to TRBJ2-2; D not resolved. Germline loops: CDR1 MNHEY, CDR2 SVGAGI. This CDR3 contains 12 residues. The V gene lost 0 bases and the J gene lost 8 bases, with 4 bases spanning the gap. The CDR3 loop is CASSYSTGELFF. In nucleotides, the CDR3 is TGTGCCAGCAGTTACTCGACTGGGGAGCTGTTTTTT.

The chain joins TRBV27 to TRBJ2-1; D unresolved. Trimming left V 6 bases short and J 6 bases short, with 15 bases between. Per germline, CDR1 MNHEY and CDR2 SMNVEV (reference sequence). This CDR3 comprises 14 residues. CDR3 bases: TGTGCCAGCAGGACCCAGCCCGGGTCCAATGAGCAGTTCTTC. Amino acid sequence: CASRTQPGSNEQFF.

This clone was counted only a few times. The chain joins TRBV19 to TRBJ2-1; 14 bases map to TRBD2. The germline V gene encodes CDR1 LNHDA and CDR2 SQIVND (reference sequence). The junction had 4 bases not matched to a gene; V was cut back by 4 bases and J by 8 bases. The CDR3 runs 15 residues. CDR3 region: CASSTGLAGDYEQFF. CDR3 sequence (DNA): TGTGCCAGTAGTACGGGACTAGCGGGAGACTATGAGCAGTTCTTC.

This chain joins TRBV19 and TRBJ2-2, with 9 positions matching TRBD1. The CDR3 contains 14 residues. Germline V lookup: CDR1 LNHDA, CDR2 SQIVND (reference sequence). The trim removed 7 bases at V and 5 bases at J, leaving 5 bases unmatched. The CDR3 loop is CASTPTGGTGELFF. CDR3 bases: TGTGCCAGTACCCCGACAGGGGGAACCGGGGAGCTGTTTTTT.

This clone was detected only a few times. The CDR3 sequence is CASSDLGSSPLHF. The CDR3 nucleotides read TGTGCCAGCAGTGATTTGGGGAGTTCACCCCTCCACTTT. The chain joins TRBV2 to TRBJ1-6; D is unresolved. The CDR3 is 13 amino acids. The germline gives CDR1 SNHLY, CDR2 FYNNEI. Trimming removed 3 bases from V and 9 bases from J, with 9 bases in between.

The chain joins TRBV19 to TRBJ2-1, with 7 bases that match TRBD2. The germline V gene encodes CDR1 LNHDA and CDR2 SQIVND (reference sequence). The V gene end was trimmed by 2 bases and the J gene end by 6 bases; junction bases not matched to a gene: 10. The CDR3 length is 16 residues. Here the CDR3 reads CASSIQAGPGGNEQFF. The DNA of the CDR3 is TGTGCCAGTAGTATACAAGCGGGACCCGGCGGCAATGAGCAGTTCTTC.